This entry concerns a single T cell receptor (beta chain). This entry comes from a study of blood T cell repertoires in COVID-19. As for the study in general: In each case, the material was cDNA or gDNA derived from T cells, B-cell-depleted T cells, or PBMCs.

The CDR3 contains 16 residues. The germline V and J ends were trimmed by 0 bases and 0 bases, with 10 bases remaining between them. Per the germline V gene, CDR1 is SGHRS and CDR2 is YFSETQ. Per the original data handling: Reference gene primer amplification yielded estimated nucleated cell counts. Some clones are missing from TCRdb's copy, which holds only in-frame ones; the method was immunoSEQ multiplex PCR. V, J and clone size reflect that table, while D and trimming were determined from the DNA. The sample includes under 300,000 clones, 85% to 90% of them seen just once. Enrolled during active infection, Seattle patients were then followed longitudinally.

Material: peripheral blood. The TCR comes from a woman aged 60-75 years with COVID-19, enrolled during active disease. The J gene is TRBJ1-3, the V gene TRBV5-1, with TRBD1 as a possible D gene (5 bases). The CDR3 bases are TGCGCCAGCAGCTTGGACCCGGGGGGCTCTGGAAACACCATATATTTT. It encodes CASSLDPGGSGNTIYF.